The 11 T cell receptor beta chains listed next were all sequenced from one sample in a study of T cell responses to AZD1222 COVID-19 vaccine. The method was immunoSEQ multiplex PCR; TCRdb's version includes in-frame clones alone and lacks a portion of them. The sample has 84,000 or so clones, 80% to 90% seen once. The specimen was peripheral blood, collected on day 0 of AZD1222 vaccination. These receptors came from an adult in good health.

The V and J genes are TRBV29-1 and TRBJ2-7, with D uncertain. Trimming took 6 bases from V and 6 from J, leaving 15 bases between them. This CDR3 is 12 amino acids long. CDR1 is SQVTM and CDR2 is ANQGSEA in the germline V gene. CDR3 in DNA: TGCAGCGTGGGGTGGGCCACCGCCGAGCAGTACTTC. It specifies CSVGWATAEQYF.

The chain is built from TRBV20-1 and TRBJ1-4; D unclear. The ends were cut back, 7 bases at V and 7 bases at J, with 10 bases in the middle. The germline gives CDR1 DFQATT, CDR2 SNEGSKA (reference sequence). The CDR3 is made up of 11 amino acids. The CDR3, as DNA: TGCAGTGTTTCCCTGGGTGAAAAACTGTTTTTT. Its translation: CSVSLGEKLFF.

CDR3 sequence (DNA): TGTGCCACCAGTGGGGATACAGGGGGCTCCTACAATGAGCAGTTCTTC. Amino acids: CATSGDTGGSYNEQFF. The chain uses TRBV24-1 and TRBJ2-1, with 8 nucleotides matching TRBD1. V was clipped by 5 bases and J by 0 bases; unmatched bases: 5. This CDR3 is built from 16 residues. Germline CDR1 reads KGHDR; CDR2 reads SFDVKD.

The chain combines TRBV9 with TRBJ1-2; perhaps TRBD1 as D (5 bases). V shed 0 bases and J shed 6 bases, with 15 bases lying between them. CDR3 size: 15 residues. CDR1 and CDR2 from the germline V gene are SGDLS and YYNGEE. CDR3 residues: CASSVGPQGGNGYTF. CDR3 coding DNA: TGTGCCAGCAGCGTAGGGCCCCAGGGTGGAAATGGCTACACCTTC.

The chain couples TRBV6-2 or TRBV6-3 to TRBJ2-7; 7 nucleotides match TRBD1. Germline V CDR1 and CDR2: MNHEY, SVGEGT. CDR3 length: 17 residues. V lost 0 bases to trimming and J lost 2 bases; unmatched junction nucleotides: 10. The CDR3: CASSYSQGTVNTYEQYF. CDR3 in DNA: TGTGCCAGCAGTTACTCTCAAGGGACAGTAAATACCTACGAGCAGTACTTC.

The CDR3 DNA reads as TGCGCCAGCAGTAGAGATGCTAGTGAAAAACTGTTTTTT. It codes for CASSRDASEKLFF. The chain uses TRBV10-1 and TRBJ1-4; D gene unclear. This CDR3 has 13 residues. Trimming stripped 5 bases from V and 7 bases from J, with 11 bases between. Germline V CDR1 and CDR2: WNHNN, SYGVQD (reference sequence).

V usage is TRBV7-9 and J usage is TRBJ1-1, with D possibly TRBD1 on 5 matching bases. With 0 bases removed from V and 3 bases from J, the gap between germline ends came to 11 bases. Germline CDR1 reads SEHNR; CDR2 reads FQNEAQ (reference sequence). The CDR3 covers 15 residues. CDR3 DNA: TGTGCCAGCAGCTTAGCAGGGACCCAAGACACTGAAGCTTTCTTT. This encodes CASSLAGTQDTEAFF.

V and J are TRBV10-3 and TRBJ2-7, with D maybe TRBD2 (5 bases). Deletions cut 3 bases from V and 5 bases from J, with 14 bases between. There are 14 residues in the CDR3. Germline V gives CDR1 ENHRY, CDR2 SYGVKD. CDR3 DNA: TGTGCCATCAGTGAAGGCAGTGCCGGGGACGAGCAGTACTTC. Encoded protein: CAISEGSAGDEQYF.

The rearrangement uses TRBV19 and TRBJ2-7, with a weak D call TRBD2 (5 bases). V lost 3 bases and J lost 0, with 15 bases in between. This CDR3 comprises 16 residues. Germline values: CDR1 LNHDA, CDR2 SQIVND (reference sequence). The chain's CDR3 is CASSIFTAEASYEQYF. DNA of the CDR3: TGTGCCAGTAGTATCTTCACAGCGGAGGCCTCCTACGAGCAGTACTTC.

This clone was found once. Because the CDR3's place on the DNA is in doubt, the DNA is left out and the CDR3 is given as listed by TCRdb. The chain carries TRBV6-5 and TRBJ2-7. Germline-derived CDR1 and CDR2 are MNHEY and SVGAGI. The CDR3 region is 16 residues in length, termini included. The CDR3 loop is CASSYFRGQQTYEQYF.

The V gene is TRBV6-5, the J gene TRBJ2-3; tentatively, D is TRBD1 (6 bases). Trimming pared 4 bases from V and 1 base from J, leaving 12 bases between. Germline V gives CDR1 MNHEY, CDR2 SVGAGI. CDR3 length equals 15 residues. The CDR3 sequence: CASSWDRQGTDTQYF. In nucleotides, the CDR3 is TGTGCCAGCAGTTGGGATCGACAGGGCACAGATACGCAGTATTTT.